These 11 T cell receptor beta chains were all obtained from the same sample, sequenced in a study of cytomegalovirus exposure and HLA in healthy donors (dated by TCRdb to about 2017). Receptor libraries were prepared by the immunoSEQ multiplex PCR assay. For the multiplex PCR, a mixture combining 60 forward primers for TCR Vbeta segments and 13 reverse primers for TCR Jbeta segments was used. In its TCRdb copy, this immuneACCESS table keeps in-frame sequences only and misses some clones. Where compared with another copy, unresolved V genes explain less than half of these, and the others have no known cause. The data table for this sample lists about 41,000 clones. 6.2% of the sample is held by the ten biggest clonotypes. Sequencing was performed on PBMCs. These receptors came from a man between 25 and 39 years old in good health and CMV-seronegative.

V gene TRBV5-8 combines with J gene TRBJ1-1, with D possibly being TRBD1 (5 bases). The germline gives CDR1 SGHTS, CDR2 YDEGEE. V lost 0 bases to trimming and J lost 4 bases, with 10 bases between them. There are 14 residues in the CDR3. The CDR3 reads CASSLVAGITEAFF. Written as DNA, the CDR3 is TGTGCCAGCAGCTTGGTGGCAGGGATCACTGAAGCTTTCTTT.

CDR3 protein: CASSWGQVEQYF. The CDR3, as DNA: TGTGCCAGCAGTTGGGGACAGGTCGAGCAGTACTTC. V usage is TRBV2 and J usage is TRBJ2-7, with TRBD1 matching over 8 bases. The germline CDR1 and CDR2 sequences are SNHLY and FYNNEI. V shed 5 bases, J shed 6 bases, and the junction held 3 bases outside the gene matches. The CDR3 is 12 residues long.

This sequence joins TRBV4-2 and TRBJ2-3, with a weak D call TRBD1 (7 bases). This CDR3 contains 19 residues. Trimming took 3 bases from V and 4 from J, leaving 26 bases between them. Germline CDR1 is LGHNA and CDR2 is YNFKEQ. CDR3 sequence reads: CASSQDPLGGQLLPDTQYF. CDR3 coding DNA: TGTGCCAGCAGCCAGGACCCCCTGGGGGGACAGCTCCTTCCAGATACGCAGTATTTT.

The rearrangement uses TRBV9 and TRBJ2-5; D is possibly TRBD1 (6 bases). Germline V gene data show CDR1 as SGDLS and CDR2 as YYNGEE. This CDR3 region has 14 residues. Trimming pared 4 bases from V and 5 bases from J, leaving 15 bases between. CDR3 coding DNA: TGTGCCAGCAGCACCCGGCCGAGGGGGGAGACCCAGTACTTC. As protein: CASSTRPRGETQYF.

The CDR3 sequence is CATSREGGQGPDNEQFF. The DNA for the CDR3 is TGTGCCACCAGCAGAGAGGGGGGACAGGGCCCCGACAATGAGCAGTTCTTC. This chain joins TRBV15 and TRBJ2-1; 9 nucleotides agree with TRBD1. From germline, CDR1 is LNHNV and CDR2 YYDKDF (reference sequence). V lost 0 bases and J lost 5; bases outside the gene matches: 8. The CDR3 loop spans 17 amino acids.

The J gene is TRBJ2-5, the V gene TRBV5-1, with 9 nucleotides matching TRBD1. CDR1 and CDR2 from the germline V gene are SGHRS and YFSETQ. This CDR3 has 15 amino acids. V was pared by 4 bases and J by 11 bases, with 15 bases of the junction left unmatched. This CDR3 reads CASSPTQGQGPMQYF. The CDR3 DNA sequence: TGCGCCAGCAGCCCAACACAGGGACAGGGCCCGATGCAGTACTTC.

V and J are TRBV6-5 and TRBJ1-1, with TRBD1 as a possible D gene (6 bases). The germline V gene has CDR1 MNHEY and CDR2 SVGAGI. The CDR3 consists of 12 residues. CDR3 coding DNA: TGTGCTATACAGGGACCGAACACTGAAGCTTTCTTT. It encodes CAIQGPNTEAFF.

The chain joins TRBV4-1 to TRBJ1-1, with D tentatively TRBD1 (5 bases). This CDR3 has 13 amino acids. Germline V gene sequence: CDR1 MGHRA, CDR2 YSYEKL. The V end lost 0 bases, the J end lost 6 bases, and 8 bases lay between the germline ends. The CDR3 protein is CASSQEWGPEAFF. The CDR3 DNA reads TGCGCCAGCAGCCAAGAGTGGGGCCCTGAAGCTTTCTTT.

The J gene is TRBJ1-4, the V gene TRBV5-1, with D possibly being TRBD1 (5 bases). The CDR3 runs 17 residues. Germline assignment: CDR1 SGHRS and CDR2 YFSETQ. V was cut by 2 bases and J by 6 bases, with 20 bases left in between. CDR3 nucleotide sequence: TGCGCCAGCAGCTTAGCAGTCTTGGGGGGGGTTGATGAAAAACTGTTTTTT. Translation gives CASSLAVLGGVDEKLFF.

As regards this clone: Relative to the germline gene, one junction end is altered; a read error may explain this. This sequence joins TRBV4-3 and TRBJ1-3; no reliable D call. CDR1 and CDR2 (germline): LGHNA, YSLEER. The CDR3 covers 15 residues. The CDR3 region has the DNA TGCGCCAGCAGCCAAGATCGGGAGGCTGGAAACAACATATATTTT. This gives the protein CASSQDREAGNNIYF.

The chain employs TRBV6-5 and TRBJ1-1; D is uncertain. This CDR3 is built from 14 residues. Trimming removed 7 bases from V and 1 base from J, with 13 bases in between. Per the germline V gene, CDR1 is MNHEY and CDR2 is SVGAGI. The CDR3, as DNA: TGTGCCAGCACCCGGGAAAGGGCGAACACTGAAGCTTTCTTT. It is translated as CASTRERANTEAFF.